The rows below give T cell receptor beta chains drawn from one sample of a study of blood T cell repertoires in COVID-19. Sequencing was performed with immunoSEQ multiplex PCR; in TCRdb, only in-frame clones are kept and a portion is missing. The repertoire holds about 280,000 clones, with around 86% as singletons. Sample: peripheral blood. The receptors were gathered from a man aged 35 to 55 with active or convalescent COVID-19. Each CDR3 is given with its conserved first and last residue. Clone size is given for some rows only: seen once, a few or many times, or a class if the clone is expanded.

v_call	cdr3_length	j_call	clone_size	cdr3_aa
TRBV5-5	16	TRBJ2-2	once	CASSYGVAGDTGELFF
TRBV10-1	13	TRBJ2-2	.	CASRDRNTGELFF
TRBV6-5	15	TRBJ1-1	.	CASSDYDRSNTEAFF
TRBV6-4	10	TRBJ1-1	.	CANVSAEAFF
TRBV12-3/TRBV12-4	13	TRBJ1-2	.	CASSFVRTYGYTF
TRBV6-1	19	TRBJ2-2	.	CASSAGNRGGAANTGELFF
TRBV27	15	TRBJ1-6	.	CASSTQGSYNSPLHF
TRBV19	14	TRBJ1-2	.	CASTNRDSHYGYTF
TRBV3-1/TRBV3-2	14	TRBJ1-4	.	CASTTGGLSEKLFF
TRBV6-1	15	TRBJ2-3	.	CASSELNEGTDTQYF
TRBV2	13	TRBJ2-3	.	CAIRDYDSDTQYF
TRBV5-3	15	TRBJ1-6	.	CARSRWTGGNSPLHF
TRBV6-4	18	TRBJ2-1	.	CASSDSSASGPLGNEQFF
TRBV9	15	TRBJ1-2	.	CASSASTGGGHGYTF
TRBV10-1	15	TRBJ2-7	.	CASRTGHLHSYEQYF
TRBV9	16	TRBJ1-1	.	CASSVGPDFVNTEAFF
TRBV15	14	TRBJ1-1	.	CATSRDRGVTEAFF
TRBV7-9	17	TRBJ2-6	.	CASSLGTSGTGANVLTF
TRBV12-5	17	TRBJ1-2	.	CASGWSPRDRNEDGYTF
TRBV2	18	TRBJ2-5	.	CASSDFPTSGRARETQYF
TRBV27	16	TRBJ2-5	.	CASRGTSGAWRETQYF
TRBV2	13	TRBJ1-3	.	CASTRLPGNTIYF
TRBV2	14	TRBJ1-4	.	CASSRTGLNEKLFF
TRBV6-5	15	TRBJ1-6	.	CASSLQGAGYSPLHF
TRBV5-1	16	TRBJ2-7	.	CASSLGLTSDGYEQYF
TRBV10-1	16	TRBJ2-7	.	CASSESGLPGDGEQYF
TRBV11-3	12	TRBJ1-1	few	CASSSGPTEAFF
TRBV6-5	15	TRBJ1-4	.	CASRSTGAEPEKLFF
TRBV28	13	TRBJ2-7	.	CASSQRTGHEQYF
TRBV7-9	16	TRBJ1-4	.	CASSLSFGGSNEKLFF